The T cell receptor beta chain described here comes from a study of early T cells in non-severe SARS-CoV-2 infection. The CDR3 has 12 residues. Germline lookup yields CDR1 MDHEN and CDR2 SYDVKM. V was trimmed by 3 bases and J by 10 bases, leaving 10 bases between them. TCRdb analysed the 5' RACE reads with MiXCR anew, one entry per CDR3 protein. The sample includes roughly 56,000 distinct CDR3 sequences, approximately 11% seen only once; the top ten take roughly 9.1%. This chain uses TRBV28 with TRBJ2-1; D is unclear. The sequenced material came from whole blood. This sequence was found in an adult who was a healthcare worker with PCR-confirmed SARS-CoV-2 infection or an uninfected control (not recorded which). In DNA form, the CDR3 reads TGTGCCAGCAGTTTGGTGAAAGGAGAGCAGTTCTTC. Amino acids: CASSLVKGEQFF.